This T cell receptor beta chain was recovered during a study of radiotherapy plus CTLA-4 blockade in lung cancer. Only in-frame clones appear in the TCRdb table, and some are missing; sequencing was by immunoSEQ multiplex PCR. Among about 88,000 clones, about 78% were seen once, and the ten largest hold 11% to 15%. The CDR3 loop spans 17 amino acids. Trimming removed 5 bases at V and 5 bases at J, with 22 bases between. The germline CDR1 and CDR2 sequences are SNHLY and FYNNEI. Study results and limitations: An expansion of tumor-derived TCR clones occurred in blood after radiotherapy plus ipilimumab.

A remark on this clone: Its antigen is unknown.

The TCR originated in a human donor with non-small cell lung cancer that progressed on radiotherapy plus ipilimumab. V is TRBV2 and J is TRBJ1-5, with D maybe TRBD1 (6 bases). The sequences come from peripheral blood, collected from a patient treated with radiotherapy plus ipilimumab. The CDR3 protein is CASSPTGLWDTYQPQHF. CDR3 DNA: TGTGCCAGCAGTCCAACGGGACTGTGGGACACCTATCAGCCCCAGCATTTT. Combining the CDR3 with reference TRBV2 and TRBJ1-5 gives the whole variable domain EPEVTQTPSHQVTQMGQEVILRCVPISNHLYFYWYRQILGQKVEFLVSFYNNEISEKSEIFDDQFSVERPDGSNFTLKIRSTKLEDSAMYFCASSPTGLWDTYQPQHFGDGTRLSIL.